This T cell receptor beta chain was found in a study of PD-1 blockade in classical Hodgkin lymphoma. TCRdb keeps only in-frame clones here, not all; method: immunoSEQ multiplex PCR. The table records roughly 40,000 clones, 88% of them present only once. Germline values: CDR1 MNHEY, CDR2 SVGAGI. This CDR3 contains 15 residues. V was shortened by 6 bases and J by 0 bases, with 15 bases between the two germline ends. In every patient, relapse followed autologous stem cell transplantation, while exposure to brentuximab vedotin differed. This specimen consisted of peripheral blood mononuclear cells (PBMCs), obtained at baseline. V is TRBV6-5 and J is TRBJ2-7, with D unresolved. The TCR was taken from a human donor with classical Hodgkin lymphoma. The CDR3 reads CASSPDGSDSYEQYF. DNA for the CDR3: TGTGCCAGCAGCCCCGACGGAAGCGACTCCTACGAGCAGTACTTC.